This is a list of T cell receptor beta chains from one sample in a study of blood T cell repertoires in COVID-19. Some clones are missing from TCRdb's copy, which holds only in-frame ones; the method was immunoSEQ multiplex PCR. Counted here are 250,000 to 300,000 clones, around nine tenths occurring once; the ten biggest clones make up 13%. The sequencing sample was made of peripheral blood. The origin of the receptors is a woman aged 70-85 years with COVID-19, enrolled during active disease. Both conserved end residues are part of each CDR3. D genes are given only for firm matches. For some rows the clone size is stated as once, few or many, or as a class when expanded; others skip it.

>TRBD1|TRBV28|NA|TRBJ1-1
TGTGCCAGCAGGGCGGGACAGCAGAACACTGAAGCTTTCTTT
CASRAGQQNTEAFF
>TRBD1|TRBV6-5|NA|TRBJ2-5
TGTGCCAGCAGTTACGTGGCAGGGGGTTTTAAAGAGACCCAGTACTTC
CASSYVAGGFKETQYF
>TRBD2|TRBV19|NA|TRBJ2-5
TGTGCCAGTACCCCGACTAGCGGGACACAAGAGACCCAGTACTTC
CASTPTSGTQETQYF
>TRBD2|TRBV2|NA|TRBJ2-3
TGTGCCAGCGGGCTAGCGGGGACAGATACGCAGTATTTT
CASGLAGTDTQYF
>NA|TRBV27|NA|TRBJ1-1
TGTGCCAGCAGTTCGTTAGGGGGCACTGAAGCTTTCTTT
CASSSLGGTEAFF
>TRBD1|TRBV7-3|NA|TRBJ2-1
TGTGCCAGCGGGGGGACAGGGTACAATGAGCAGTTCTTC
CASGGTGYNEQFF
>TRBD2|TRBV3-1/TRBV3-2|NA|TRBJ2-3
TGTGCCAGCAGCTTAAATAGCGGGGAGGGGACAGATACGCAGTATTTT
CASSLNSGEGTDTQYF
>NA|TRBV3-1/TRBV3-2|NA|TRBJ2-5
TGTGCCAGCAGCCAAGTCGGTACCTCGGGGACCCAGTACTTC
CASSQVGTSGTQYF
>NA|TRBV5-6|NA|TRBJ1-3
TGTGCCAGCAGCCCCGGGCTTCCTGGGGGCTTCTCTGGAAACACCATATATTTT
CASSPGLPGGFSGNTIYF
>TRBD2|TRBV13|NA|TRBJ2-1
TGTGCCAGCAGCAGGACTAGCGGGGGGTACAATGAGCAGTTCTTC
CASSRTSGGYNEQFF
>NA|TRBV25-1|few|TRBJ1-1
TGTGCCACCGGGGGGTACGGGGGACTCCCCACTGAAGCTTTCTTT
CATGGYGGLPTEAFF
>NA|TRBV9|NA|TRBJ2-3
TGTGCCAGCAGCGTGGGGCCCCAAGATACGCAGTATTTT
CASSVGPQDTQYF